The rows below give T cell receptor beta chains drawn from one sample of a study of blood T cell repertoires in COVID-19. Profiled with immunoSEQ multiplex PCR; TCRdb holds only in-frame clones, not every one. The sample shows over 75,000 clones, around 88% of them seen only once. Material for sequencing was peripheral blood. The receptors come from a man aged 45-60 years with COVID-19, enrolled during active disease. The conserved cysteine and the conserved F or W are not part of the CDR3 here. The order of the fields is CDR3 protein, V gene, J gene.

CDR3aa: AWMDRVGEQY
v_gene: TRBV30
j_gene: TRBJ2-7

CDR3aa: AWSGKQNYEQY
v_gene: TRBV30
j_gene: TRBJ2-7

CDR3aa: ASSYRGLSTDTQY
v_gene: TRBV7-2
j_gene: TRBJ2-3

CDR3aa: ASSSNTDTQY
v_gene: TRBV11-3
j_gene: TRBJ2-3

CDR3aa: ASSAIAGGPTDTQY
v_gene: TRBV9
j_gene: TRBJ2-3

CDR3aa: AWIGAAGGYT
v_gene: TRBV30
j_gene: TRBJ1-2

CDR3aa: ASSKGEGGTAYGYT
v_gene: TRBV21-1
j_gene: TRBJ1-2

CDR3aa: ASSITRGENTEAF
v_gene: TRBV19
j_gene: TRBJ1-1

CDR3aa: ASSYLGQGAGELF
v_gene: TRBV6-2/TRBV6-3
j_gene: TRBJ2-2

CDR3aa: ASQESSYNSPLH
v_gene: TRBV28
j_gene: TRBJ1-6

CDR3aa: ASGSGVNTEAF
v_gene: TRBV12-5
j_gene: TRBJ1-1

CDR3aa: ASSEGLAGAQETQY
v_gene: TRBV9
j_gene: TRBJ2-5

CDR3aa: ASSLAWETYGYT
v_gene: TRBV5-1
j_gene: TRBJ1-2

CDR3aa: ASSPWAGSAGELF
v_gene: TRBV9
j_gene: TRBJ2-2

CDR3aa: ASTENQGTNNYGYT
v_gene: TRBV5-1
j_gene: TRBJ1-2

CDR3aa: ASSQGQGGYGYT
v_gene: TRBV5-4
j_gene: TRBJ1-2

CDR3aa: ASSEGATGGYT
v_gene: TRBV9
j_gene: TRBJ1-2

CDR3aa: ASNFGESPLH
v_gene: TRBV28
j_gene: TRBJ1-6

CDR3aa: ASSDLGTYEQY
v_gene: TRBV6-1
j_gene: TRBJ2-7

CDR3aa: ASSQDGLAGYNEQF
v_gene: TRBV4-2
j_gene: TRBJ2-1

CDR3aa: ASSPGLTLYEQY
v_gene: TRBV27
j_gene: TRBJ2-7

CDR3aa: ASSLDNYNSPLH
v_gene: TRBV5-1
j_gene: TRBJ1-6

CDR3aa: ASSVAGAYSYNEQF
v_gene: TRBV18
j_gene: TRBJ2-1

CDR3aa: ASSLVEQPYNSPLH
v_gene: TRBV27
j_gene: TRBJ1-6

CDR3aa: ATSDPTGGTPH
v_gene: TRBV24-1
j_gene: TRBJ1-5

CDR3aa: ASSLESYTEAF
v_gene: TRBV11-2
j_gene: TRBJ1-1

CDR3aa: ASSFWGTGGREQY
v_gene: TRBV7-6
j_gene: TRBJ2-7

CDR3aa: TSSQTSEHNEQF
v_gene: TRBV1
j_gene: TRBJ2-1

CDR3aa: ASSIDPPGNQPQH
v_gene: TRBV19
j_gene: TRBJ1-5

CDR3aa: AIKQGGDNSPLH
v_gene: TRBV10-3
j_gene: TRBJ1-6

CDR3aa: ASSPNRGDYGYT
v_gene: TRBV7-9
j_gene: TRBJ1-2

CDR3aa: ASSWTTGGLF
v_gene: TRBV7-8
j_gene: TRBJ1-4

CDR3aa: ASSQTGYTEAF
v_gene: TRBV3-1/TRBV3-2
j_gene: TRBJ1-1

CDR3aa: ASSLRGINNEQF
v_gene: TRBV19
j_gene: TRBJ2-1

CDR3aa: ASSQEGDYWDGYT
v_gene: TRBV3-1/TRBV3-2
j_gene: TRBJ1-2

CDR3aa: ASSWRGTGEGNTIY
v_gene: TRBV7-2
j_gene: TRBJ1-3

CDR3aa: ATTRDRPMNTEAF
v_gene: TRBV18
j_gene: TRBJ1-1

CDR3aa: ASTPAGTRGDEQF
v_gene: TRBV2
j_gene: TRBJ2-1

CDR3aa: ASSYGRGRREQY
v_gene: TRBV19
j_gene: TRBJ2-7

CDR3aa: ASSPGQGAFGGNTIY
v_gene: TRBV4-1
j_gene: TRBJ1-3

CDR3aa: ASSPGYHYGYT
v_gene: TRBV14
j_gene: TRBJ1-2

CDR3aa: AWKQGGTDTQY
v_gene: TRBV30
j_gene: TRBJ2-3

CDR3aa: AWRSRAGGSDTQY
v_gene: TRBV30
j_gene: TRBJ2-3

CDR3aa: AWSGRGGSTDTQY
v_gene: TRBV30
j_gene: TRBJ2-3

CDR3aa: ASSQRQGNTEAF
v_gene: TRBV11-2
j_gene: TRBJ1-1

CDR3aa: AARQVRGYT
v_gene: TRBV2
j_gene: TRBJ1-2

CDR3aa: ASKMGGPANYGYT
v_gene: TRBV28
j_gene: TRBJ1-2

CDR3aa: ASSLGGSFGGSPLH
v_gene: TRBV27
j_gene: TRBJ1-6

CDR3aa: ASSLSGSYSNEQF
v_gene: TRBV27
j_gene: TRBJ2-1

CDR3aa: ASSLGQQGTSYT
v_gene: TRBV5-1
j_gene: TRBJ1-2

CDR3aa: ASSLVTGIRSTEAF
v_gene: TRBV5-1
j_gene: TRBJ1-1

CDR3aa: AWSVTTAPHYGYT
v_gene: TRBV30
j_gene: TRBJ1-2

CDR3aa: ASEGGGPGANVLT
v_gene: TRBV5-1
j_gene: TRBJ2-6

CDR3aa: ASSSTGTGGNPQH
v_gene: TRBV19
j_gene: TRBJ1-5

CDR3aa: ATSRAGGSGNTIY
v_gene: TRBV15
j_gene: TRBJ1-3

CDR3aa: ASSATGLNSPLH
v_gene: TRBV2
j_gene: TRBJ1-6

CDR3aa: ASQLAGDYTGELF
v_gene: TRBV9
j_gene: TRBJ2-2